A single sample is the source of the 29 T cell receptor beta chains below, sequenced in a study of CD8+ T cells in alopecia areata. Treatment described: oral pan-JAK inhibitor, 5-10 mg twice daily. It was cDNA, reverse transcribed from extracted RNA, that served as the sequencing template. Sequencing used immunoSEQ multiplex PCR; TCRdb keeps in-frame clones, though not all of them. This table has approximately 43,000 clones, 65% appearing once. The specimen was CD8+ T cells sorted from blood, collected at week 4, from a patient treated with tofacitinib. These receptor sequences come from a human donor with alopecia areata.

The CDR3 bases are TGTGCCAGCAGCTTCCCGGATCAAGAGACCCAGTACTTC. Protein sequence: CASSFPDQETQYF. The gene calls are TRBV7-6 and TRBJ2-5; D is ambiguous. This CDR3 contains 13 residues. Per the germline V gene, CDR1 is SGHVS and CDR2 is FNYEAQ. V lost 3 bases, J lost 2 bases, and 7 bases lay in between. The whole variable domain, remainder taken from reference TRBV7-6 and TRBJ2-5, is GAGVSQSPRYKVTKRGQDVALRCDPISGHVSLYWYRQALGQGPEFLTYFNYEAQQDKSGLPNDRFSAERPEGSISTLTIQRTEQRDSAMYRCASSFPDQETQYFGPGTRLLVL.

J is TRBJ2-7 and V is TRBV29-1; TRBD1 might be the D (5 bases). Germline-derived CDR1 and CDR2 are SQVTM and ANQGSEA. The length of the CDR3 is 12 residues. The germline V and J ends were trimmed by 7 bases and 3 bases, with 13 bases remaining between them. As DNA, the CDR3 is TGCAGCGCGAACGGACAAGACTACGAGCAGTACTTC. Translation gives CSANGQDYEQYF.

V and J are TRBV29-1 and TRBJ2-7; D ambiguous. V was clipped by 3 bases and J by 3 bases, with 6 bases between them. The CDR3 runs to 11 residues. CDR1 and CDR2 (germline): SQVTM, ANQGSEA. CDR3 region: CSVEANYEQYF. The DNA of the CDR3 is TGCAGCGTTGAGGCTAACTACGAGCAGTACTTC.

This clone has a handful of counts. The chain combines TRBV11-2 with TRBJ2-7; TRBD2 aligns across 7 bases. Trimming took 2 bases from V and 9 from J; bases not matched to a gene: 10. Germline lookup yields CDR1 SGHAT and CDR2 FQNNGV. The CDR3 is made up of 14 amino acids. The CDR3 DNA is TGTGCCAGCAGCTTACCCGGAGGGGAGGGACGGCAGTACTTC. Amino acids: CASSLPGGEGRQYF.

This chain uses TRBV27 with TRBJ1-5, with D unresolved. Trimming shortened V by 0 bases and J by 7 bases, and 7 bases separated the two germline ends. Germline CDR1 MNHEY, CDR2 SMNVEV (reference sequence). This CDR3 spans 13 amino acids. CDR3: CASSLSPNQPQHF. The CDR3 DNA follows: TGTGCCAGCAGTTTATCCCCGAACCAGCCCCAGCATTTT.

The chain links TRBV29-1 to TRBJ2-1; perhaps D is TRBD1 or TRBD2 (5 bases each). Germline CDR1 and CDR2: SQVTM and ANQGSEA. The ends were cut back, 4 bases at V and 5 bases at J, with 12 bases in the middle. The CDR3 spans 13 residues. CDR3 in DNA: TGCAGCGTTGTTCGGGACGGTAACAATGAGCAGTTCTTC. Translation: CSVVRDGNNEQFF.

This clone occurred a few times. The chain uses TRBV29-1 and TRBJ2-6, with D unresolved. Germline CDR1 SQVTM, CDR2 ANQGSEA. V was trimmed by 6 bases and J by 1 base, leaving 7 bases between them. The CDR3 runs 13 residues. The CDR3 DNA reads as TGCAGCGTCGTCTTTTCTGGGGCCAACGTCCTGACTTTC. Translated, it gives CSVVFSGANVLTF.

The V call is TRBV7-2, the J call TRBJ2-3, with a weak D call TRBD2 (6 bases). Trimming took off 3 bases at V and 2 bases at J, with 12 bases between the two ends. Germline V lookup: CDR1 SGHTA, CDR2 FQGNSA. The CDR3 spans 15 residues. CDR3 residues: CASSFRGRYTDTQYF. As DNA, the CDR3 is TGTGCCAGCAGCTTCCGGGGGAGGTACACAGATACGCAGTATTTT.

This chain links TRBV4-3 with TRBJ2-3, with TRBD2 matching over 8 bases. The germline V gene has CDR1 LGHNA and CDR2 YSLEER. The V and J ends lost 2 bases and 1 base, in that order; junction bases with no gene match: 2. The CDR3 consists of 15 residues. CDR3 protein: CASSQRAGGTDTQYF. The CDR3 DNA is TGCGCCAGCAGCCAACGAGCGGGAGGCACAGATACGCAGTATTTT.

The V call is TRBV6-6, the J call TRBJ2-7; D is possibly TRBD2 (5 bases). Trimming stripped 8 bases from V and 2 bases from J, with 10 bases between. The CDR3 length is 12 residues. CDR1 is MNHNY and CDR2 is SVGAGI in the germline V gene (reference sequence). This chain's CDR3 is CASRTRPYEQYF. In DNA form, the CDR3 reads TGTGCCAGCCGGACTCGACCCTACGAGCAGTACTTC.

The V gene is TRBV29-1, the J gene TRBJ2-3; D unresolved. Trimming shortened V by 7 bases and J by 3 bases, and 8 bases separated the two germline ends. The V gene's germline CDR1 is SQVTM and CDR2 ANQGSEA. The CDR3 loop spans 11 amino acids. The CDR3 nucleotides are TGCAGCGCAAAACAGACAGATACGCAGTATTTT. Translating it yields CSAKQTDTQYF.

This clone was picked up a small number of times. V usage is TRBV29-1 and J usage is TRBJ2-3, with D possibly called TRBD1 or TRBD2 (5 bases each). Germline CDR1 and CDR2: SQVTM and ANQGSEA. V lost 4 bases and J lost 0, with 17 bases in between. The CDR3 contains 16 residues. CDR3 sequence reads: CSVVGARVPSTDTQYF. CDR3 DNA: TGCAGCGTTGTCGGGGCCCGGGTCCCTAGCACAGATACGCAGTATTTT.

V usage is TRBV29-1 and J usage is TRBJ1-2; possible D gene TRBD1, 6 bases. The CDR3 covers 13 residues. V lost 6 bases, J lost 4 bases, and 15 bases lay in between. Germline V gene lookup returns CDR1 SQVTM and CDR2 ANQGSEA. CDR3 residues: CSVRQDVSYGYTF. CDR3 sequence (DNA): TGCAGCGTCCGACAGGATGTTAGCTATGGCTACACCTTC. The full variable domain, completed using reference TRBV29-1 and TRBJ1-2, is SAVISQKPSRDICQRGTSLTIQCQVDSQVTMMFWYRQQPGQSLTLIATANQGSEATYESGFVIDKFPISRPNLTFSTLTVSNMSPEDSSIYLCSVRQDVSYGYTFGSGTRLTVV.

V usage is TRBV7-2 and J usage is TRBJ2-7; tentatively, D is TRBD2 (6 bases). Germline V CDR1 and CDR2: SGHTA, FQGNSA. V was clipped by 5 bases and J by 4 bases, with 18 bases between them. The CDR3 contains 15 residues. In DNA form, the CDR3 reads TGTGCCAGCAGCCCTGGGTCGGGGACTTCATACGAGCAGTACTTC. This encodes CASSPGSGTSYEQYF.

The V gene is TRBV27, the J gene TRBJ2-7; D is perhaps TRBD2 (7 bases). Per germline, CDR1 MNHEY and CDR2 SMNVEV (reference sequence). The CDR3 totals 15 residues. Trimming removed 1 base at V and 7 bases at J, with 17 bases between. This chain's CDR3 is CASSLLGGDAREQYF. The CDR3 nucleotides read TGTGCCAGCAGTTTATTAGGGGGGGACGCCAGAGAGCAGTACTTC.

J is TRBJ1-5 and V is TRBV7-2; no definite D call. Trimming cost V 4 bases and J 7 bases, with 17 bases left between them. This CDR3 is 15 amino acids long. Germline CDR1 is SGHTA and CDR2 is FQGNSA. The CDR3 here is CASSWEEGGGQPQHF. Here the CDR3 DNA reads TGTGCCAGCAGCTGGGAGGAGGGAGGAGGGCAGCCCCAGCATTTT. Using reference TRBV7-2 and TRBJ1-5 for the parts outside the CDR3, the full variable domain is GAGVSQSPSNKVTEKGKDVELRCDPISGHTALYWYRQSLGQGLEFLIYFQGNSAPDKSGLPSDRFSAERTGGSVSTLTIQRTQQEDSAVYLCASSWEEGGGQPQHFGDGTRLSIL.

This clone is a singleton in its sample. J is TRBJ2-2 and V is TRBV4-3, with D perhaps being TRBD1 or TRBD2 (5 bases each). The ends were cut back, 4 bases at V and 0 bases at J, with 9 bases in the middle. The CDR3 spans 15 residues. The germline V gene has CDR1 LGHNA and CDR2 YSLEER. The CDR3 DNA sequence: TGCGCCAGCAGCCCAGGGACGGCGAACACCGGGGAGCTGTTTTTT. Encoded protein: CASSPGTANTGELFF.

V and J are TRBV19 and TRBJ1-1, with a tentative D call TRBD1 (5 bases). The V end was cut by 3 bases, the J end by 5 bases, with 10 bases between. Germline V gives CDR1 LNHDA, CDR2 SQIVND (reference sequence). The CDR3 contains 13 residues. CDR3 nucleotide sequence: TGTGCCAGTAGTATCTTTCAGGGTACTGAAGCTTTCTTT. This sequence encodes CASSIFQGTEAFF.

This clone rates as medium-sized. The chain uses TRBV9 and TRBJ1-2, with D perhaps TRBD1 (5 bases). Trimming pared 4 bases from V and 2 bases from J, leaving 18 bases between. This CDR3 region has 16 residues. Germline V gene data show CDR1 as SGDLS and CDR2 as YYNGEE. In DNA form, the CDR3 reads TGTGCCAGCAGCCCCCCGGGGACCGGAGTAAACTATGGCTACACCTTC. Protein sequence: CASSPPGTGVNYGYTF.

The V and J genes are TRBV7-9 and TRBJ2-3, with TRBD2 matching 7 bases. J lost 0 bases, V lost 0 bases, and 3 bases had no gene match. The CDR3 is 16 residues long. The germline CDR1 and CDR2 sequences are SEHNR and FQNEAQ (reference sequence). CDR3 DNA sequence: TGTGCCAGCAGCTTAGCGCTAGCGGCTAGCACAGATACGCAGTATTTT. It is translated as CASSLALAASTDTQYF.

This chain joins TRBV4-3 and TRBJ1-1, with D unresolved. The V and J ends lost 1 base and 1 base respectively, with 4 bases between them. Germline loops: CDR1 LGHNA, CDR2 YSLEER. CDR3 length: 13 residues. The CDR3 coding sequence is TGCGCCAGCAGCCAAGTAACGAACACTGAAGCTTTCTTT. Amino acid sequence: CASSQVTNTEAFF.

The chain is built from TRBV4-3 and TRBJ1-1, with D unclear. The CDR3 covers 15 residues. Germline V CDR1 and CDR2: LGHNA, YSLEER. Trimming took off 0 bases at V and 1 base at J, with 9 bases between the two ends. The CDR3 region has the DNA TGCGCCAGCAGCCAAGATTGGCCAGGGAACACTGAAGCTTTCTTT. This gives the protein CASSQDWPGNTEAFF.

The genes are TRBV4-3 and TRBJ1-6, with D possibly matching TRBD1 (5 bases). Trimming removed 1 base at V and 10 bases at J, with 14 bases between. Germline CDR1 reads LGHNA; CDR2 reads YSLEER. There are 15 residues in the CDR3. CDR3 amino acids: CASSQVPSGESPLHF. The CDR3 nucleotides are TGCGCCAGCAGCCAAGTCCCTTCGGGGGAATCACCCCTCCACTTT.

The chain recombines TRBV5-6 with TRBJ2-1; weak D call: TRBD2 (5 bases). The CDR3 consists of 13 residues. The germline V gene encodes CDR1 SGHDT and CDR2 YYEEEE. V was clipped by 2 bases and J by 5 bases, with 8 bases between them. In nucleotides, the CDR3 is TGTGCCAGCAGCTTCCGGGATGACAATGAGCAGTTCTTC. Its translation is CASSFRDDNEQFF.

The rearrangement links TRBV29-1 to TRBJ1-2; D unresolved. This CDR3 region has 14 residues. V was trimmed by 7 bases and J by 2 bases, leaving 17 bases between them. The germline gives CDR1 SQVTM, CDR2 ANQGSEA. CDR3 sequence reads: CSAGRNGENYGYTF. CDR3 nucleotides: TGCAGCGCCGGGCGCAATGGAGAAAACTATGGCTACACCTTC.

The chain employs TRBV5-4 and TRBJ1-1; D possibly corresponds to TRBD1 (5 bases). This CDR3 has 13 residues. Germline V CDR1 and CDR2: SGHNT, YYREEE (reference sequence). V was clipped by 2 bases and J by 7 bases, with 12 bases between them. The CDR3 nucleotides read TGTGCCAGCAGCTTTGGAGGGGAGGGTGAAGCTTTCTTT. Protein: CASSFGGEGEAFF.

The chain joins TRBV29-1 to TRBJ1-2, with a possible D match to TRBD1 (5 bases). The germline V gene encodes CDR1 SQVTM and CDR2 ANQGSEA. The V end was cut by 4 bases, the J end by 4 bases, with 13 bases between. The CDR3 length is 13 residues. This CDR3 reads CSVVPGEGYGYTF. As DNA, the CDR3 is TGCAGCGTTGTTCCGGGGGAGGGCTATGGCTACACCTTC.

This chain joins TRBV29-1 and TRBJ2-5, with TRBD2 matching 7 bases. CDR1 is SQVTM and CDR2 is ANQGSEA in the germline V gene. J gave up 2 bases and V 7 bases, and 10 bases lay outside the gene matches. The CDR3 is 14 residues long. In nucleotides, the CDR3 is TGCAGCGCAGAAAGGGCGGGGGAACAAGAGACCCAGTACTTC. This sequence encodes CSAERAGEQETQYF.

The rearrangement joins TRBV6-5 to TRBJ1-2; D might be TRBD1 (5 bases). Trimming removed 5 bases from V and 3 bases from J, with 7 bases in between. This CDR3 is 12 amino acids long. CDR1 and CDR2 (germline): MNHEY, SVGAGI. CDR3: CASSPGDYGYTF. The CDR3 region has the DNA TGTGCCAGCAGTCCGGGGGACTATGGCTACACCTTC.